This T cell receptor (beta chain) was identified during a study of CD8 T cells in Susac syndrome. In blood CD8+ and CD4+ T cells, TCR beta underwent sequencing. TEMRA cells were FACS-enriched, with CD8+ and CD4+ T cells isolated negatively. A quantity of about 0.5 to 1 ug RNA underwent reverse transcription using random hexamers. An immunoSEQ multiplex PCR generated amplified TCR beta CDR3 products spanning 54 Vbeta and 13 Jbeta. TCRdb recomputed calls from the immunoSEQ multiplex PCR reads with MiXCR, one row per CDR3 protein. This sample carries 200,000 to 250,000 distinct CDR3 sequences, 85% to 95% of them seen once, and the ten largest clones take approximately 0.082%. Material: CD4+ T cells from PBMCs. The sequence was obtained from a human donor with multiple sclerosis.

The CDR3 loop reads CASSPLSSYEQYF. CDR3 DNA: TGTGCCAGCAGTCCCCTCTCCTCCTACGAGCAGTACTTC. The chain employs TRBV27 and TRBJ2-7, with no clear D. The CDR3 consists of 13 residues. V was cut by 5 bases and J by 0 bases, with 8 bases left in between. Germline CDR1 and CDR2: MNHEY and SMNVEV (reference sequence).